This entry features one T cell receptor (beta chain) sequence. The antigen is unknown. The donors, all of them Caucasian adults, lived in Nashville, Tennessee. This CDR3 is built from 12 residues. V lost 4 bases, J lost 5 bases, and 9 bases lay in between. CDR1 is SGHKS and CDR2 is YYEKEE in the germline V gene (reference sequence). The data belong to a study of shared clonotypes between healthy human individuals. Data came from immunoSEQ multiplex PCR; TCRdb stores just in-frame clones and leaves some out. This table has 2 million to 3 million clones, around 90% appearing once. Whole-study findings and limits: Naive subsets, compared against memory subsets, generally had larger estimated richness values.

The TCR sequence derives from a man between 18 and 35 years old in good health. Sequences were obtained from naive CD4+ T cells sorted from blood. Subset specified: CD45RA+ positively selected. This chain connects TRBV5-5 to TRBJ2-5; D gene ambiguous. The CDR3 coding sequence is TGTGCCAGCAGCACCGAGGCGGAGACCCAGTACTTC. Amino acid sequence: CASSTEAETQYF.